This entry concerns a single T cell receptor (beta chain). Its specificity is not known. This record belongs to a study of T cell responses to AZD1222 COVID-19 vaccine. Overall study findings and caveats: Repertoires in all cases were sampled only once the peak T cell response had passed. Per reports, nearly half of all spike-specific TCRs target regions that are unmutated in variants.

Only in-frame clones appear in the TCRdb table, and some are missing; sequencing was by immunoSEQ multiplex PCR. Of about 210,000 clones in the sample, 94% were seen once. CDR1 and CDR2 (germline): MNHEY, SVGEGT. V was pared by 5 bases and J by 0 bases, with 10 bases between. The CDR3 contains 14 residues. The V gene is TRBV6-2 or TRBV6-3, the J gene TRBJ1-2; possibly TRBD1 for D (6 bases). The sequencing here drew on peripheral blood, taken 28 days after the second dose of the MenACWY control vaccine. The TCR comes from an adult who received the MenACWY meningococcal vaccine as a control. CDR3 coding DNA: TGTGCCAGCAGTAAGGACAGTACTAACTATGGCTACACCTTC. Translation: CASSKDSTNYGYTF.